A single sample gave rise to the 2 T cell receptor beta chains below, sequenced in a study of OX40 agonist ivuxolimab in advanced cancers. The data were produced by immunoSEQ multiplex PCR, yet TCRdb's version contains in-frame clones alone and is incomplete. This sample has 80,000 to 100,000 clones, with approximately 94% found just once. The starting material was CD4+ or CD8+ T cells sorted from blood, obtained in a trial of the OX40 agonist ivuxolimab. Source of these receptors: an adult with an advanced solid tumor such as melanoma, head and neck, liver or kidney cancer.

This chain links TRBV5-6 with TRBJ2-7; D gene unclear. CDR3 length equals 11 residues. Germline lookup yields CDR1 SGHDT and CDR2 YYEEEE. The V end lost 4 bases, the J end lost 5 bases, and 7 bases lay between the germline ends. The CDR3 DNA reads TGTGCCAGCAGCACCTTTAACGAGCAGTACTTC. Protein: CASSTFNEQYF.

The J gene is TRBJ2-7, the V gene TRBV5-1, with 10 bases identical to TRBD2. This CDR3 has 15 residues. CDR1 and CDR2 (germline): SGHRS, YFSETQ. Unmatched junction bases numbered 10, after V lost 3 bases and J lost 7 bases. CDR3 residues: CASSSLVGLAPEQYF. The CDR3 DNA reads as TGCGCCAGCAGCTCCCTGGTGGGACTAGCGCCTGAGCAGTACTTC.